Listed below are T cell receptor beta chains from one sample, sequenced in a study of T-cell reconstitution after alpha-beta-depleted transplantation in children. TCRdb re-derived calls from the PCR reads in MiXCR, one entry per CDR3 protein. Of fewer than 750,000 distinct CDR3 sequences listed, 25% to 30% are singletons. The sample here was PBMCs, taken before TCRalphabeta/CD19-depleted stem cell transplant. Every receptor here comes from a boy under three years old with Wiskott-Aldrich syndrome, due to receive a stem cell transplant. CDR3s leave out the opening cysteine and the closing phenylalanine or tryptophan. Rows give clone size only sometimes, using once, few, many, or a class for an expanded clone.

TRBV5-1	few	ASSTDRGWFGTQY
TRBV5-1	few	ASSPQTGVTETQY
TRBV18	NA	ASSRQDRSFNSPLH
TRBV29-1	NA	SAVKGTSGRVDEQF
TRBV7-9	few	ASSPPGRVQETQY
TRBV15	NA	ATSRSREQF
TRBV5-6	NA	ASSRYRDYSNEQF
TRBV5-1	few	ASSQGRGLRNTIY
TRBV5-1	NA	ASSLNQRYNEQF
TRBV19	NA	ARRGYYGYT
TRBV9	once	ASSVAGRGGTDTQY
TRBV12-3/TRBV12-4	NA	ASSLEQTGDQPQH
TRBV20-1	few	SASRPGGPRETQY
TRBV9	few	ASSVWQGGNYGYT
TRBV3-1	NA	ASSQVNPYGYT
TRBV20-1	NA	SGKNRGTQRETQY
TRBV20-1	few	SATRTSGRDEQY
TRBV27	NA	ASSSGGRYGYT
TRBV7-3	few	ASSLKAYGGNTEAF
TRBV7-9	NA	ASSSGFAAPLYGYT
TRBV5-1	few	ASSPLGRSSSSSYNEQF
TRBV27	NA	ASSGKATETQY
TRBV5-1	NA	ASSRGGRTGELF
TRBV5-1	NA	ASSPPGLTYNEQF
TRBV5-1	many	ASSLDREETQY
TRBV12-3/TRBV12-4	many	ASSLGLAGSSYEQY
TRBV12-3/TRBV12-4	NA	ASSLATGHYEQY
TRBV6-2/TRBV6-3	few	ASSRSGLAGTYEQY
TRBV20-1	NA	SARALWTSGREQF
TRBV10-3	NA	AISEAGGRETQY
TRBV3-1	few	ASSPSRTLITEAF
TRBV27	few	ASSPGAGGGSGANVLT
TRBV20-1	NA	SARGPGQEYNQPQH
TRBV5-5	NA	ASSLFGGGLAGGGEQF
TRBV10-1	few	ASSDGLAGAGNTGELF
TRBV7-9	NA	ASSPTPREQF
TRBV2	few	ASSAQGTLNQPQH
TRBV5-1	NA	ASSLAASAGAEQY
TRBV3-1	few	ASSQGLAGAREQF
TRBV5-5	NA	ASSTGTVQETQY
TRBV20-1	NA	SARKDQTSTDTQY
TRBV20-1	NA	SAGGPGISGGELF
TRBV10-3	NA	AISESGVTSNEQF
TRBV15	few	ATSGTGGYEQY
TRBV20-1	few	SAVPPSADTQY
TRBV27	few	ASSFVGNSYNEQF
TRBV5-6	many	ASSSYSYEQY
TRBV20-1	NA	SARGQNTEAF
TRBV5-6	few	ASSLAGYHEQY
TRBV12-3/TRBV12-4	NA	ASRKGETQY
TRBV5-1	many	ASSLAAGYTEAF
TRBV6-5	NA	ASSSLSAYQETQY
TRBV18	NA	ASSGTSGNGNEQF